The clone carrying this T cell receptor beta chain was seen a few times. RNA transcripts served as the template for amplifying TCR beta CDR3 regions. HTBI primers drove first-round RT-PCR of the TCR CDR3. MiXCR was run by TCRdb on the multiplex PCR reads, yielding one entry per CDR3 protein. The table shows about 620,000 distinct CDR3 sequences, with about 16% occurring only once. The data were taken from a study of T cells in Graves' hyperthyroidism and ophthalmopathy. Germline V gives CDR1 SNHLY, CDR2 FYNNEI. V was clipped by 5 bases and J by 6 bases, with 12 bases between them. CDR3 length: 13 residues.

The TCR originated in a woman aged 30 to 39 with Graves' hyperthyroidism. The sequenced material came from blood. The chain is built from TRBV2 and TRBJ2-3; no firm D call. This CDR3 reads CASSSTTSDTQYF. The CDR3 DNA is TGTGCCAGCAGTTCGACCACCTCGGATACGCAGTATTTT.